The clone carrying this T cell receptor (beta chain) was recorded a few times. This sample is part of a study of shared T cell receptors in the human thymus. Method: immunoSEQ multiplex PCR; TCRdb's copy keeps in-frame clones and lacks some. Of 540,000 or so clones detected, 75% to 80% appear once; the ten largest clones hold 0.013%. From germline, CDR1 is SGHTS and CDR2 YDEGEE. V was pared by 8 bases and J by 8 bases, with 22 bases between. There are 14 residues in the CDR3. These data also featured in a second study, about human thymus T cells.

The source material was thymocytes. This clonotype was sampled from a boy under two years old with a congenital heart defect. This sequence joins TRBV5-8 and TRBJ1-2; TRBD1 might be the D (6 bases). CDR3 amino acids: CARSVGQRQSGYTF. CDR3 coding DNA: TGTGCCAGATCCGTCGGACAGCGGCAATCCGGCTACACCTTC. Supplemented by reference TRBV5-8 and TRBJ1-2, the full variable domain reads EAGVTQSPTHLIKTRGQQATLRCSPISGHTSVYWYQQALGLGLQFLLWYDEGEERNRGNFPPRFSGRQFPNYSSELNVNALELEDSALYLCARSVGQRQSGYTFGSGTRLTVV.